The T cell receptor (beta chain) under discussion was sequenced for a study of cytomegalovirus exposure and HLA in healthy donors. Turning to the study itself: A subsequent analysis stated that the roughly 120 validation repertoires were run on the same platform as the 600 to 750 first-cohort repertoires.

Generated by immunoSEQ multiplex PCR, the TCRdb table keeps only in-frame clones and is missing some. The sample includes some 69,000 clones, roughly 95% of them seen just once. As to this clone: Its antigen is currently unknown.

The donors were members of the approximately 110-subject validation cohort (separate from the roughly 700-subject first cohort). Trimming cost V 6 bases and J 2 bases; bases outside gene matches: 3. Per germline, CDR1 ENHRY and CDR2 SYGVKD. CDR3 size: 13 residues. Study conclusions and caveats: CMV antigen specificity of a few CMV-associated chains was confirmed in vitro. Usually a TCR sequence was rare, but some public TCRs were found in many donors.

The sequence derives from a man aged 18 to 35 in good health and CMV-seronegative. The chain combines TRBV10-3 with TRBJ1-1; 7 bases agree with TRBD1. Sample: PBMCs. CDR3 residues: CAISDRENTEAFF. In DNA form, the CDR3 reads TGTGCCATCAGCGACAGGGAAAACACTGAAGCTTTCTTT.